This T cell receptor beta chain was sequenced for a study of blood T cells in healthy people across ages. Then a second PCR, running roughly 7 to 11 cycles, was carried out with a sample-barcoded 5' primer and a J-beta primer mix. TCRdb itself ran the 5' RACE reads through MiXCR, one entry per CDR3 protein. The table shows roughly 1.9 million distinct CDR3 sequences, with roughly two fifths occurring only once. V trimming: 1 base; J trimming: 5 bases; junction bases outside the gene matches: 7. This CDR3 spans 15 amino acids. Germline loops: CDR1 SGHVS, CDR2 FQNEAQ. The chain carries TRBV7-8 and TRBJ1-1, with TRBD1 matching 7 bases. The TCR originated in a human donor in good health. The sample comprised blood. This CDR3 is CASSLGQGGRTEAFF. The DNA of the CDR3 is TGTGCCAGCAGCTTAGGGCAGGGGGGACGGACTGAAGCTTTCTTT.